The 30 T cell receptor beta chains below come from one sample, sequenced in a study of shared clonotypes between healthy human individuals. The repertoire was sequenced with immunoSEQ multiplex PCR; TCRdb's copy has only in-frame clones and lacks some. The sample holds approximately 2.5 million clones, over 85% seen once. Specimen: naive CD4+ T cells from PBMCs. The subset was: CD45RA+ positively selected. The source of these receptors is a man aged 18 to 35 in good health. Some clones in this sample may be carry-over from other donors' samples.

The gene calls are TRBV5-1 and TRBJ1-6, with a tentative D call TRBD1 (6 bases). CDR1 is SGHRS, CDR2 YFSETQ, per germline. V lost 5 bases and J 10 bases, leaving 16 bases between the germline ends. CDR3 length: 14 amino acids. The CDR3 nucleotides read TGCGCCAGCAGTTTCGGACAGCCAGGCTCACCCCTCCACTTT. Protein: CASSFGQPGSPLHF.

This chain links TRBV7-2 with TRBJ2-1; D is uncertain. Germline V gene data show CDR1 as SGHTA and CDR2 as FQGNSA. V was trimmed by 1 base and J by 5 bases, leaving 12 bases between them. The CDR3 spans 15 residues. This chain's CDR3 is CASSLVFLVDNEQFF. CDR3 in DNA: TGTGCCAGCAGCTTAGTTTTCCTTGTAGACAATGAGCAGTTCTTC.

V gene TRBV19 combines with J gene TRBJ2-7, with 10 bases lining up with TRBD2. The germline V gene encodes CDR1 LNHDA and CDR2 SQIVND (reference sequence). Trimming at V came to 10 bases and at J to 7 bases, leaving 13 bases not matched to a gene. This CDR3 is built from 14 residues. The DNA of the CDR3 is TGTGCCACTCAGTCAGGGACTAGCGTCAGAGAGCAGTACTTC. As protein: CATQSGTSVREQYF. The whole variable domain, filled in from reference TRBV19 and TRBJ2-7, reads DGGITQSPKYLFRKEGQNVTLSCEQNLNHDAMYWYRQDPGQGLRLIYYSQIVNDFQKGDIAEGYSVSREKKESFPLTVTSAQKNPTAFYLCATQSGTSVREQYFGPGTRLTVT.

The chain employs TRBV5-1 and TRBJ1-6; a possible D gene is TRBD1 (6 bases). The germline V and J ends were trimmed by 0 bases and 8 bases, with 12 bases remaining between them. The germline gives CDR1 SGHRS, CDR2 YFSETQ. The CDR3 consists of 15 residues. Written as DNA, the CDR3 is TGCGCCAGCAGCTTGGAGATGACAGGATATTCACCCCTCCACTTT. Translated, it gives CASSLEMTGYSPLHF.

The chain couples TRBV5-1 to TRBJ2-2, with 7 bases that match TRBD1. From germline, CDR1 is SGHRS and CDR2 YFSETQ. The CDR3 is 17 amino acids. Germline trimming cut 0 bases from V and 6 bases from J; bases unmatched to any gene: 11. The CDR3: CASSLGQGTYSAGELFF. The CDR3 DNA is TGCGCCAGCAGCTTGGGACAGGGCACGTATTCGGCCGGGGAGCTGTTTTTT. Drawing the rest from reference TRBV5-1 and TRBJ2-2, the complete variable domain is KAGVTQTPRYLIKTRGQQVTLSCSPISGHRSVSWYQQTPGQGLQFLFEYFSETQRNKGNFPGRFSGRQFSNSRSEMNVSTLELGDSALYLCASSLGQGTYSAGELFFGEGSRLTVL.

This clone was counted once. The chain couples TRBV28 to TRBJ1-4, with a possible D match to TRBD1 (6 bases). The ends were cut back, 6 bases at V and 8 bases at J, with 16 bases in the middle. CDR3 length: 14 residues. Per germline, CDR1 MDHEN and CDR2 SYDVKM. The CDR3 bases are TGTGCCAGCAGGATACAGGGTTCGCGAGAAAAACTGTTTTTT. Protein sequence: CASRIQGSREKLFF.

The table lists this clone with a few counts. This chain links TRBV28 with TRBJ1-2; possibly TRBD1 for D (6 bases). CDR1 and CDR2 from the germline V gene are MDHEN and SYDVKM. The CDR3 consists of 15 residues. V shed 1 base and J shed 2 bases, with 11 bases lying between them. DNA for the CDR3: TGTGCCAGCAGTTTATTGTCAGGGGTAAACTATGGCTACACCTTC. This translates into CASSLLSGVNYGYTF.

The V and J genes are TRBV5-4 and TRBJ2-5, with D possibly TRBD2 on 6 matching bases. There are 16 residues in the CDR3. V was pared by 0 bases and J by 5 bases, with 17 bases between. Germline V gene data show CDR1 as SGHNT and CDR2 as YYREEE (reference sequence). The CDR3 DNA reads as TGTGCCAGCAGCTTGGGCGAGCGGGCCCCACGGGAGACCCAGTACTTC. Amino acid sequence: CASSLGERAPRETQYF. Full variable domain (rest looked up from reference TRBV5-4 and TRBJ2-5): ETGVTQSPTHLIKTRGQQVTLRCSSQSGHNTVSWYQQALGQGPQFIFQYYREEENGRGNFPPRFSGLQFPNYSSELNVNALELDDSALYLCASSLGERAPRETQYFGPGTRLLVL.

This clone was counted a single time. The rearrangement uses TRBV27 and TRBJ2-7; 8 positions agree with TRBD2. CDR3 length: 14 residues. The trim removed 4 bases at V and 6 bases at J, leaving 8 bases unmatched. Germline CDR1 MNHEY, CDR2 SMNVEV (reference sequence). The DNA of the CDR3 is TGTGCCAGCAGTTGGACTGGACTAGCCACCGAGCAGTACTTC. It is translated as CASSWTGLATEQYF.

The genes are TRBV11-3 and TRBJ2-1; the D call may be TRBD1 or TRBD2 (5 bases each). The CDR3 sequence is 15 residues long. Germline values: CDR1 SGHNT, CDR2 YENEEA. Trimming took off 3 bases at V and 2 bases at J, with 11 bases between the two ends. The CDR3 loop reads CASSLTGPAYNEQFF. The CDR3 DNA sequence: TGTGCCAGCAGCTTGACGGGGCCCGCCTACAATGAGCAGTTCTTC.

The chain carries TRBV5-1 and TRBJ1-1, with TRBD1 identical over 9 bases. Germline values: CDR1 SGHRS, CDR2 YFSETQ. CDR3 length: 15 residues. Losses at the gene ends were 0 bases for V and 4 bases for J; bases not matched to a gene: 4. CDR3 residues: CASSLAATGGTEAFF. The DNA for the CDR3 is TGCGCCAGCAGCTTGGCCGCGACAGGGGGCACTGAAGCTTTCTTT. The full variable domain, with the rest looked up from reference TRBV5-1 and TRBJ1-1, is KAGVTQTPRYLIKTRGQQVTLSCSPISGHRSVSWYQQTPGQGLQFLFEYFSETQRNKGNFPGRFSGRQFSNSRSEMNVSTLELGDSALYLCASSLAATGGTEAFFGQGTRLTVV.

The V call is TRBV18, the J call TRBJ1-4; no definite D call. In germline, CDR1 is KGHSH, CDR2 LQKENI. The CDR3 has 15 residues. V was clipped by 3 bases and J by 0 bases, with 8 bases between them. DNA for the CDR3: TGTGCCAGCTCACCTCAGACTGCAACTAATGAAAAACTGTTTTTT. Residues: CASSPQTATNEKLFF.

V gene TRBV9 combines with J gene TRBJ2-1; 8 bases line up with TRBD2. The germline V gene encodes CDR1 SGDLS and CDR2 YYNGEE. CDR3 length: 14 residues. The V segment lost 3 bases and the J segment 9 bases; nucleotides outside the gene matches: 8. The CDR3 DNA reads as TGTGCCAGCAGCGCCGGGACTAGTGGTGTTGAGCAGTTCTTC. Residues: CASSAGTSGVEQFF. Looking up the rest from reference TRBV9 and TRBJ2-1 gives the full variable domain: DSGVTQTPKHLITATGQRVTLRCSPRSGDLSVYWYQQSLDQGLQFLIQYYNGEERAKGNILERFSAQQFPDLHSELNLSSLELGDSALYFCASSAGTSGVEQFFGPGTRLTVL.

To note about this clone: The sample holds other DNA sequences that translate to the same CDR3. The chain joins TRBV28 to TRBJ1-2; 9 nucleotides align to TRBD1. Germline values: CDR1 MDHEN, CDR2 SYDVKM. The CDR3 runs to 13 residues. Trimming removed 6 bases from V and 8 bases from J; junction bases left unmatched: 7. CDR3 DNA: TGTGCCAGCAGCCCGGGACAGGGTCGCGGCTACACCTTC. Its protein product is CASSPGQGRGYTF.

The CDR3 loop reads CASSPSRGSGPYNEQFF. CDR3 nucleotides: TGTGCCAGTAGTCCATCGAGGGGAAGCGGCCCCTACAATGAGCAGTTCTTC. The rearrangement uses TRBV19 and TRBJ2-1; either TRBD1 or TRBD2 may supply D (5 bases each). CDR3 length: 17 amino acids. CDR1 LNHDA and CDR2 SQIVND come from the germline V gene (reference sequence). The V end was cut by 5 bases, the J end by 2 bases, with 19 bases between.

This CDR3 is CASSPSGLAWNEQFF. The CDR3, as DNA: TGTGCCAGCAGCCCCTCCGGGTTAGCTTGGAATGAGCAGTTCTTC. V usage is TRBV28 and J usage is TRBJ2-1; no firm D call. The germline V and J ends were trimmed by 6 bases and 7 bases, with 19 bases remaining between them. The CDR3 is made up of 15 amino acids. CDR1 is MDHEN, CDR2 SYDVKM, per germline.

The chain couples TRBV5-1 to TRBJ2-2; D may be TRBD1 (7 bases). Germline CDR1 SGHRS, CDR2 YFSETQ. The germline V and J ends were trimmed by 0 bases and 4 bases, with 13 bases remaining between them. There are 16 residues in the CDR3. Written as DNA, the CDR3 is TGCGCCAGCAGCTTGGCAGGGGGGATACGCACCGGGGAGCTGTTTTTT. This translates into CASSLAGGIRTGELFF.

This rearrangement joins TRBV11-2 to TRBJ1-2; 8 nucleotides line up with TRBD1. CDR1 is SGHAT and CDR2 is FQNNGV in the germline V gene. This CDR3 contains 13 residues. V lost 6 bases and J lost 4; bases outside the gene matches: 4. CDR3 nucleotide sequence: TGTGCCAGCAGGGACAGGGCGAGCTATGGCTACACCTTC. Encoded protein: CASRDRASYGYTF.

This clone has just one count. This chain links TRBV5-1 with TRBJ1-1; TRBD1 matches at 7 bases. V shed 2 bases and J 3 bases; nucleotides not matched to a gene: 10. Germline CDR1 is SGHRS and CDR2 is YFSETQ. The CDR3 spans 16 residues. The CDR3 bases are TGCGCCAGCAGCTTCGGCCCAGGGACAGCCGACACTGAAGCTTTCTTT. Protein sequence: CASSFGPGTADTEAFF.

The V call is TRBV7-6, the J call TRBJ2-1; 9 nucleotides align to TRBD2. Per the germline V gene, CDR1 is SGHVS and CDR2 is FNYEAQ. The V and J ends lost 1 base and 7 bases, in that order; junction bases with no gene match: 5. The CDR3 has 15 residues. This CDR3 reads CASSLVAGDNNEQFF. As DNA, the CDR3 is TGTGCCAGCAGCTTAGTAGCGGGAGATAATAATGAGCAGTTCTTC.

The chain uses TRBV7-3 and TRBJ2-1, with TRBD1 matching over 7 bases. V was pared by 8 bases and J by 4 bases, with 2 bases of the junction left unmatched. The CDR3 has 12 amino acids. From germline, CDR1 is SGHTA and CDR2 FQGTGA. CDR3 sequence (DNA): TGTGCCAGCCGGGACAGATACAATGAGCAGTTCTTC. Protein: CASRDRYNEQFF.

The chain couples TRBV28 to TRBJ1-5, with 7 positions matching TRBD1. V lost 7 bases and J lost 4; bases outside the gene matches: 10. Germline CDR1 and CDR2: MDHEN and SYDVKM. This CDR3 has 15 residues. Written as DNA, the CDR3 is TGTGCCAGCAACTTATTCCGGGACAGTAATCAGCCCCAGCATTTT. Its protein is CASNLFRDSNQPQHF. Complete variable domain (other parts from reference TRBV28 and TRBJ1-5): DVKVTQSSRYLVKRTGEKVFLECVQDMDHENMFWYRQDPGLGLRLIYFSYDVKMKEKGDIPEGYSVSREKKERFSLILESASTNQTSMYLCASNLFRDSNQPQHFGDGTRLSIL.

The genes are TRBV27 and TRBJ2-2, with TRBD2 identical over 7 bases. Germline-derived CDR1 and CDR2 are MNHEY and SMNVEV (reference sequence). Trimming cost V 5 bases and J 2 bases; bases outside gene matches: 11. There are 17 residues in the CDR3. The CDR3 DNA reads TGTGCCAGCAGTCCGAGCGGGACCCGGCAAAACACCGGGGAGCTGTTTTTT. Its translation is CASSPSGTRQNTGELFF.

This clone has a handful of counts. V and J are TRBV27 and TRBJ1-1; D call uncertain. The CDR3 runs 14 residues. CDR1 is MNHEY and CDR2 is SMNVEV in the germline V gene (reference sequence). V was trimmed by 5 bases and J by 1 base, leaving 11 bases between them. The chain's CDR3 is CASSLGSANTEAFF. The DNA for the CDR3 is TGTGCCAGCAGTCTCGGTTCCGCGAACACTGAAGCTTTCTTT.

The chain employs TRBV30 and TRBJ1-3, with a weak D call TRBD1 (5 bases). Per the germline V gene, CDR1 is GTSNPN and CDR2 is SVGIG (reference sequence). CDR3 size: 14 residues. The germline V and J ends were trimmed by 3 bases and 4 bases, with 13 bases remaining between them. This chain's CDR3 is CAWRPGLLGNTIYF. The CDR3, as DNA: TGTGCCTGGAGGCCAGGGCTTCTCGGAAACACCATATATTTT.

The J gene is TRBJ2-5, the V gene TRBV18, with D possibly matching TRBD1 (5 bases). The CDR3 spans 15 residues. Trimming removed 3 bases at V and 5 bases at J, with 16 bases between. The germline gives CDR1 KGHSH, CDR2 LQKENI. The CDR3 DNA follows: TGTGCCAGCTCACCTCTGGCAGGGTCACGGGAGACCCAGTACTTC. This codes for CASSPLAGSRETQYF.

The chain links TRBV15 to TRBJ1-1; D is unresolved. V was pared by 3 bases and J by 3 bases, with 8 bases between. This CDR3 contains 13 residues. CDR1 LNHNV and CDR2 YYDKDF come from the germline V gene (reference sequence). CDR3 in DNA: TGTGCCACCAGCAGGCCGAAGCACACTGAAGCTTTCTTT. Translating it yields CATSRPKHTEAFF.

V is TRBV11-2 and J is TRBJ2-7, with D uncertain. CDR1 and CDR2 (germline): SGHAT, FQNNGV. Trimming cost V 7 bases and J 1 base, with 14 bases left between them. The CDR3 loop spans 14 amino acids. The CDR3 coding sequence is TGTGCCAGCACCGGTACGGTCGGGTCCTACGAGCAGTACTTC. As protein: CASTGTVGSYEQYF.

Here the CDR3 reads CASSDGTDTQYF. The CDR3 coding sequence is TGTGCCAGCAGCGATGGGACAGATACGCAGTATTTT. J is TRBJ2-3 and V is TRBV7-9; the D is unclear. Germline V gene sequence: CDR1 SEHNR, CDR2 FQNEAQ (reference sequence). The CDR3 has 12 residues. V was cut by 5 bases and J by 3 bases, with 6 bases left in between.

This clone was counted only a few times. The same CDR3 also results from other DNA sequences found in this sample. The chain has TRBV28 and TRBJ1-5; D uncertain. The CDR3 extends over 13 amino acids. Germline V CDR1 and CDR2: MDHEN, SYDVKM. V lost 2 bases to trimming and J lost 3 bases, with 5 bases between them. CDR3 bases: TGTGCCAGCAGTTTAGACCTCAATCAGCCCCAGCATTTT. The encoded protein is CASSLDLNQPQHF.